These 9 T cell receptor beta chains originate from one sample sequenced in a study of T cell responses to AZD1222 COVID-19 vaccine. Data came from immunoSEQ multiplex PCR; TCRdb stores just in-frame clones and leaves some out. The sample yields about 150,000 clones, 86% seen once. The input for sequencing was peripheral blood, taken on day 0 of MenACWY control vaccination. These receptors were collected from an adult in good health.

The chain uses TRBV29-1 and TRBJ1-4; D gene ambiguous. The CDR3 sequence is 14 residues long. The germline V gene encodes CDR1 SQVTM and CDR2 ANQGSEA. The germline V and J ends were trimmed by 0 bases and 7 bases, with 12 bases remaining between them. Written as DNA, the CDR3 is TGCAGCGTTGAAGATCACGGAGGGCGTGAAAAACTGTTTTTT. It translates to CSVEDHGGREKLFF.

V and J are TRBV24-1 and TRBJ1-5; TRBD1 matches at 7 bases. V gave up 0 bases and J gave up 3 bases; unmatched junction bases: 4. Germline loops: CDR1 KGHDR, CDR2 SFDVKD. CDR3 length equals 16 residues. As DNA, the CDR3 is TGTGCCACCAGTGATTTGAAAGGGGGCCTCAATCAGCCCCAGCATTTT. This sequence encodes CATSDLKGGLNQPQHF.

The genes are TRBV24-1 and TRBJ1-2; D uncertain. The germline CDR1 and CDR2 sequences are KGHDR and SFDVKD. Trimming stripped 4 bases from V and 4 bases from J, with 18 bases between. CDR3 length: 16 amino acids. CDR3 loop: CATSEAGAETGYGYTF. In DNA form, the CDR3 reads TGTGCCACCAGTGAAGCGGGAGCCGAGACGGGCTATGGCTACACCTTC.

This clone was observed a handful of times. V usage is TRBV18 and J usage is TRBJ1-6; no definite D call. The CDR3 runs 13 residues. V gave up 0 bases and J gave up 3 bases, with 0 bases separating them. Germline V lookup: CDR1 KGHSH, CDR2 LQKENI. The CDR3 nucleotides are TGTGCCAGCTCACCACCCTATAATTCACCCCTCCACTTT. Protein product: CASSPPYNSPLHF.

DNA for the CDR3: TGTGCCTTTCTTATCCCCCGGGGGGGCGATGAAGAAAAACTGTTTTTT. Encoded protein: CAFLIPRGGDEEKLFF. The chain couples TRBV30 to TRBJ1-4; tentative D call: TRBD1 (6 bases). Trimming removed 7 bases at V and 8 bases at J, with 26 bases between. Germline values: CDR1 GTSNPN, CDR2 SVGIG (reference sequence). CDR3 length: 16 amino acids. Looking up the rest from reference TRBV30 and TRBJ1-4 gives the full variable domain: SQTIHQWPATLVQPVGSPLSLECTVEGTSNPNLYWYRQAAGRGLQLLFYSVGIGQISSEVPQNLSASRPQDRQFILSSKKLLLSDSGFYLCAFLIPRGGDEEKLFFGSGTQLSVL.

V usage is TRBV28 and J usage is TRBJ2-5, with 7 bases that match TRBD2. Trimming at V came to 2 bases and at J to 4 bases, leaving 7 bases not matched to a gene. The CDR3 contains 15 residues. CDR1 and CDR2 (germline): MDHEN, SYDVKM. This CDR3 reads CASSLKAGWRETQYF. CDR3 in DNA: TGTGCCAGCAGTTTAAAAGCGGGGTGGAGAGAGACCCAGTACTTC.

The J gene is TRBJ1-1, the V gene TRBV19; D gene uncertain. This CDR3 is 14 amino acids long. Germline-derived CDR1 and CDR2 are LNHDA and SQIVND (reference sequence). The V end lost 3 bases, the J end lost 5 bases, and 13 bases lay between the germline ends. The CDR3 DNA is TGTGCCAGTAGTATGGGCCGGTTGGGGACTGAAGCTTTCTTT. As protein: CASSMGRLGTEAFF.

This chain links TRBV7-9 with TRBJ2-7; 11 bases map to TRBD2. CDR1 and CDR2 from the germline V gene are SEHNR and FQNEAQ (reference sequence). V lost 0 bases to trimming and J lost 6 bases; unmatched junction nucleotides: 7. This CDR3 has 16 residues. CDR3 in amino acids: CASSLAQLAGGGEQYF. The CDR3 region has the DNA TGTGCCAGCAGCTTAGCGCAGCTAGCGGGAGGAGGCGAGCAGTACTTC. The variable domain in full, completed from reference TRBV7-9 and TRBJ2-7, reads DTGVSQNPRHKITKRGQNVTFRCDPISEHNRLYWYRQTLGQGPEFLTYFQNEAQLEKSRLLSDRFSAERPKGSFSTLEIQRTEQGDSAMYLCASSLAQLAGGGEQYFGPGTRLTVT.

The V call is TRBV6-5, the J call TRBJ2-2; D might be TRBD1 (6 bases). Trimming left V 7 bases short and J 5 bases short, with 14 bases between. This CDR3 has 14 amino acids. Germline V gene lookup returns CDR1 MNHEY and CDR2 SVGAGI. CDR3 sequence reads: CASTSGAQTGELFF. Here the CDR3 DNA reads TGTGCCAGCACCTCAGGGGCTCAGACCGGGGAGCTGTTTTTT.